This T cell receptor (beta chain) originates from a study of CD8 T cells in Susac syndrome. Trimming removed 4 bases from V and 6 bases from J, with 10 bases in between. Germline CDR1 is LGHNA and CDR2 is YNFKEQ. The CDR3 is 12 amino acids. RNA in amounts of roughly 0.45 to 1 ug was reverse transcribed with random hexamers. A single record per CDR3 protein comes from TCRdb applying MiXCR to the immunoSEQ multiplex PCR reads. Among 150,000 to 200,000 distinct CDR3 sequences listed, 94% were seen once. The sequence came from a human donor with Susac syndrome. This rearrangement joins TRBV4-2 to TRBJ2-7; D is ambiguous. The sample comprised CD4+ T cells from PBMCs. The CDR3 nucleotides are TGTGCCAGCAGCCCGGTGGGCAGCGAGCAGTACTTC. Encoded protein: CASSPVGSEQYF.